Described below is a single T cell receptor beta chain sequence and its context. The data were obtained in a study of control samples from healthy donors and cancer patients. The repertoire was sequenced with immunoSEQ multiplex PCR; TCRdb's copy has only in-frame clones and lacks some. Here the sample spans around 170,000 clones, more than 80% being singletons. V was trimmed by 1 base and J by 3 bases, leaving 10 bases between them. CDR1 is SGDLS, CDR2 YYNGEE, per germline. The CDR3 totals 14 residues. The chain carries TRBV9 and TRBJ2-5, with D tentatively TRBD2 (6 bases). This TCR was recovered from a man aged 25-40 years in good health. Sequencing was performed on blood. The CDR3 is CASSVHSGKETQYF. The CDR3 bases are TGTGCCAGCAGCGTACATAGCGGCAAAGAGACCCAGTACTTC.